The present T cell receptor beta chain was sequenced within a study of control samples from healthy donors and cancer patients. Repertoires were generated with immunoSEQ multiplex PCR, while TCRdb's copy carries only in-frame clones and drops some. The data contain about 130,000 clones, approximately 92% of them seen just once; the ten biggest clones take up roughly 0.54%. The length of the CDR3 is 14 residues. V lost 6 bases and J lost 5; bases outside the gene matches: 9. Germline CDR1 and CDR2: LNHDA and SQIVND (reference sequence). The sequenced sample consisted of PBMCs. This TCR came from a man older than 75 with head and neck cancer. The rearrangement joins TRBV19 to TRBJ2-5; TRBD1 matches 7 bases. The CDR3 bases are TGTGCCAGTAGCCCGTGGTCCAGGGGGGAGACCCAGTACTTC. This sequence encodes CASSPWSRGETQYF.